This TCR beta chain emerged from a study of cytomegalovirus exposure and HLA in healthy donors. Study outcomes and limitations: Using the classifier, cytomegalovirus status was reportedly diagnosed with high specificity and sensitivity. The authors assumed roughly uniform sequencing depth across donors for presence/absence analyses. The study labeled roughly 160 TCR beta chains cytomegalovirus-associated.

Trimming took off 5 bases at V and 12 bases at J, with 15 bases between the two ends. The CDR3 runs to 12 residues. Per the germline V gene, CDR1 is SGHVS and CDR2 is FQNEAQ. This clone came up a few times. Antigen specificity is unknown. Unrecorded immune exposures were likely, despite nominal health at sampling. PCR used 60 Vbeta primers and 13 Jbeta primers. TCRdb's table, derived via immunoSEQ multiplex PCR, lists solely in-frame clones and lacks some. The sample shows roughly 86,000 clones, almost 80% of them seen only once. Material: PBMCs. This receptor was taken from a female donor in good health and CMV-seronegative. The chain recombines TRBV7-8 with TRBJ2-3; possibly TRBD1 for D (6 bases). CDR3 loop: CASSRTEKTQYF. The DNA for the CDR3 is TGTGCCAGCAGCCGGACAGAGAAGACACAGTATTTT.